A single TCR beta chain is shown here with its context. Its antigen is not identified. TCRdb analysed the 5' RACE reads with MiXCR anew, one entry per CDR3 protein. The repertoire holds about 53,000 distinct CDR3 sequences, with 6% to 9% as singletons. CDR3 length equals 16 residues. V dropped 3 bases and J dropped 4 bases, with 21 bases sitting between them. CDR1 is DFQATT and CDR2 is SNEGSKA in the germline V gene (reference sequence). Time point described: sample taken at primary tumor resection. Tumor, nontumor lung or frozen PBMC supplied whole RNA that was sequenced unsorted. The data were obtained in a study of spatial heterogeneity in lung cancer. Study-wide results and limits: At resection, ubiquitous expanded tumor TCRs appeared in blood more than at follow-up.

The specimen comprised PBMCs, sampled at surgery. V and J are TRBV20-1 and TRBJ1-1; D remains ambiguous. The receptor comes from a female donor with early-stage non-small cell lung cancer. The CDR3 sequence is CSARPIGRGVTTEAFF. The CDR3 coding sequence is TGCAGTGCTAGGCCGATTGGTAGAGGAGTAACCACTGAAGCTTTCTTT.